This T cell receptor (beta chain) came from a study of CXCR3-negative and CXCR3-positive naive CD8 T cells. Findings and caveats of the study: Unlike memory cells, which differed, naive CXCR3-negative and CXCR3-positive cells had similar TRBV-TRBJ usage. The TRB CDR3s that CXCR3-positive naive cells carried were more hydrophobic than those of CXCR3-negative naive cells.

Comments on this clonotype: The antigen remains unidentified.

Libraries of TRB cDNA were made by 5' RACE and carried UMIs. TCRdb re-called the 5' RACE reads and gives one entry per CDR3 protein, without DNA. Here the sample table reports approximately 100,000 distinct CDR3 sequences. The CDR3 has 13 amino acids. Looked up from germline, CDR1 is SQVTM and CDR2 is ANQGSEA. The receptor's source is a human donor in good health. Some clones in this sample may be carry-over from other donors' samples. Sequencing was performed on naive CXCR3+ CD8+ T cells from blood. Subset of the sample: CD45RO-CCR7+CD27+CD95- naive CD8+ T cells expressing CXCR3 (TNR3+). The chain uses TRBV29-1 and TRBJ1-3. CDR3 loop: CSVEDRSGNTIYF.